One and the same sample provided the 4 T cell receptor beta chains below, sequenced in a study of T-cell memory formation after mild COVID-19. Using its own MiXCR run on the 5' RACE reads, TCRdb lists one record per CDR3 protein. This table holds about 320,000 distinct CDR3 sequences, approximately 14% found once. The sequenced material came from PBMCs or a T cell subset sorted from them (not recorded which). The receptors stem from a young man who had mild COVID-19 (a few samples of this study predate the infection). Cell type and time point are not known.

This sequence joins TRBV10-2 and TRBJ2-2; TRBD1 might be the D (6 bases). Germline V gives CDR1 WSHSY, CDR2 SAAADI. V was trimmed by 8 bases and J by 2 bases, leaving 12 bases between them. CDR3 size: 14 residues. The CDR3 loop is CASYGTLNTGELFF. The CDR3 DNA reads as TGCGCCAGCTACGGGACACTAAACACCGGGGAGCTGTTTTTT.

This clonotype was recorded a few times. This chain links TRBV5-4 with TRBJ2-3; D uncertain. The V end was cut by 6 bases, the J end by 6 bases, with 14 bases between. This CDR3 region has 13 residues. Germline loops: CDR1 SGHNT, CDR2 YYREEE (reference sequence). The CDR3, as DNA: TGTGCCAGCACTCAAAGGGAAGTGGATACGCAGTATTTT. This sequence encodes CASTQREVDTQYF. Full variable domain (missing parts from reference TRBV5-4 and TRBJ2-3): ETGVTQSPTHLIKTRGQQVTLRCSSQSGHNTVSWYQQALGQGPQFIFQYYREEENGRGNFPPRFSGLQFPNYSSELNVNALELDDSALYLCASTQREVDTQYFGPGTRLTVL.

This clonotype was recorded many times. This chain links TRBV7-2 with TRBJ1-1; D might be TRBD1 (6 bases). The length of the CDR3 is 18 residues. The V gene's germline CDR1 is SGHTA and CDR2 FQGNSA. Trimming took 3 bases from V and 0 from J, leaving 20 bases between them. As DNA, the CDR3 is TGTGCCAGCAGCTTCACAGGGCGCAAATCCATCATGAACACTGAAGCTTTCTTT. Translated: CASSFTGRKSIMNTEAFF.

The CDR3 protein is CAQGRRGGLHEQYF. DNA of the CDR3: TGTGCCCAAGGGAGGAGGGGGGGCCTCCACGAGCAGTACTTC. V is TRBV30 and J is TRBJ2-7; maybe TRBD2 (7 bases). Per the germline V gene, CDR1 is GTSNPN and CDR2 is SVGIG (reference sequence). This CDR3 comprises 14 residues. Trimming pared 8 bases from V and 5 bases from J, leaving 22 bases between. Supplemented by reference TRBV30 and TRBJ2-7, the full variable domain reads SQTIHQWPATLVQPVGSPLSLECTVEGTSNPNLYWYRQAAGRGLQLLFYSVGIGQISSEVPQNLSASRPQDRQFILSSKKLLLSDSGFYLCAQGRRGGLHEQYFGPGTRLTVT.